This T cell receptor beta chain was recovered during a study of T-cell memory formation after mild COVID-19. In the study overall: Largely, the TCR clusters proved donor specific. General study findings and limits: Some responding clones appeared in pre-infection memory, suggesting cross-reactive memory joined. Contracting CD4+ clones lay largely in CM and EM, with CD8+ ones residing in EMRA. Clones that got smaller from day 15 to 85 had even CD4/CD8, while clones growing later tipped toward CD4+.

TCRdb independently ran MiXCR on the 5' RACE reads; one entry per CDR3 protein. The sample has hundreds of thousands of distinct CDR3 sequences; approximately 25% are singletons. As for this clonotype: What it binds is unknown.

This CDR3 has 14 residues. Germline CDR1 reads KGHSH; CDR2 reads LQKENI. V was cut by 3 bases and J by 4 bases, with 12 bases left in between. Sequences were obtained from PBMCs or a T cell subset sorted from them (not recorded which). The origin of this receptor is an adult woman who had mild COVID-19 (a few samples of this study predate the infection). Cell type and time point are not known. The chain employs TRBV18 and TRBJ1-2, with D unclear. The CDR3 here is CASSPTDVRYGYTF. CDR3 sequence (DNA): TGTGCCAGCTCACCGACGGACGTACGCTATGGCTACACCTTC.